A single sample is the source of the 20 T cell receptor beta chains below, sequenced in a study of blood T cell repertoires in COVID-19. Method: immunoSEQ multiplex PCR; TCRdb's copy keeps in-frame clones and lacks some. The sample consists of roughly 77,000 clones, roughly 80% of them appearing once. The source material was peripheral blood. Receptor source: a human donor in a cohort sampled during active COVID-19.

This chain connects TRBV4-2 to TRBJ1-4; 10 nucleotides align to TRBD1. CDR1 and CDR2 from the germline V gene are LGHNA and YNFKEQ. This CDR3 comprises 16 residues. After removal of 1 base from V and 2 bases from J, the junction contained 1 base not matched to a gene. The CDR3, as DNA: TGTGCCAGCAGCCAAGGACAGGGGGCTACTAATGAAAAACTGTTTTTT. Translation gives CASSQGQGATNEKLFF.

The chain employs TRBV18 and TRBJ2-3; the D gene is possibly TRBD1 (6 bases). The length of the CDR3 is 14 residues. Per the germline V gene, CDR1 is KGHSH and CDR2 is LQKENI. Between the trimmed V and J ends, which lost 3 bases and 4 bases, there was a span of 11 bases. The CDR3 spells CASSPQGYPDTQYF. CDR3 DNA: TGTGCCAGCTCACCGCAGGGGTACCCAGATACGCAGTATTTT.

The chain recombines TRBV5-4 with TRBJ1-1; D might be TRBD1 (6 bases). Looked up from germline, CDR1 is SGHNT and CDR2 is YYREEE (reference sequence). V was pared by 10 bases and J by 4 bases, with 14 bases between. The CDR3 spans 12 residues. The CDR3 coding sequence is TGTGCCTCACAGGGATTAGGCACTGAAGCTTTCTTT. Its translation: CASQGLGTEAFF. Drawing the rest from reference TRBV5-4 and TRBJ1-1, the complete variable domain is ETGVTQSPTHLIKTRGQQVTLRCSSQSGHNTVSWYQQALGQGPQFIFQYYREEENGRGNFPPRFSGLQFPNYSSELNVNALELDDSALYLCASQGLGTEAFFGQGTRLTVV.

V is TRBV5-6 and J is TRBJ1-3; D is unclear. Trimming cost V 0 bases and J 4 bases, with 8 bases left between them. There are 14 residues in the CDR3. From germline, CDR1 is SGHDT and CDR2 YYEEEE. Here the CDR3 DNA reads TGTGCCAGCAGCTTGGGGGGAGTCGGAAACACCATATATTTT. Translating it yields CASSLGGVGNTIYF.

This clone has a single count. J is TRBJ1-2 and V is TRBV6-2 or TRBV6-3, with 9 nucleotides matching TRBD1. V was clipped by 4 bases and J by 2 bases; unmatched bases: 8. Germline V gene lookup returns CDR1 MNHEY and CDR2 SVGEGT. CDR3 size: 16 residues. The CDR3: CASSFNRDRDNYGYTF. CDR3 nucleotide sequence: TGTGCCAGCAGTTTTAACCGGGACAGGGACAACTATGGCTACACCTTC.

This sequence joins TRBV7-2 and TRBJ1-4; 8 bases line up with TRBD1. Germline trimming cut 2 bases from V and 3 bases from J; bases unmatched to any gene: 2. The CDR3 length is 15 residues. CDR1 and CDR2 (germline): SGHTA, FQGNSA. The CDR3 here is CASSLSGGPNEKLFF. As DNA, the CDR3 is TGTGCCAGCAGCTTATCAGGGGGCCCTAATGAAAAACTGTTTTTT.

This chain connects TRBV7-8 to TRBJ1-1; possibly TRBD1 for D (6 bases). Germline V gene sequence: CDR1 SGHVS, CDR2 FQNEAQ. The CDR3 spans 15 residues. The V end was cut by 1 base, the J end by 4 bases, with 13 bases between. The CDR3 bases are TGTGCCAGCAGCTTAGGCAGGGGCGCTGGCACTGAAGCTTTCTTT. It specifies CASSLGRGAGTEAFF. Filled out from reference TRBV7-8 and TRBJ1-1, the complete variable domain reads GAGVSQSPRYKVAKRGQDVALRCDPISGHVSLFWYQQALGQGPEFLTYFQNEAQLDKSGLPSDRFFAERPEGSVSTLKIQRTQQEDSAVYLCASSLGRGAGTEAFFGQGTRLTVV.

This clone has a handful of counts. The rearrangement uses TRBV10-1 and TRBJ2-1; D not certain. Between the trimmed V and J ends, which lost 6 bases and 4 bases, there was a span of 10 bases. This CDR3 is built from 13 residues. Germline-derived CDR1 and CDR2 are WNHNN and SYGVQD (reference sequence). CDR3 loop: CASSLTLYNEQFF. The CDR3 DNA reads as TGCGCCAGCAGCTTGACACTGTACAATGAGCAGTTCTTC.

The table lists this clone with a few counts. V usage is TRBV5-6 and J usage is TRBJ2-7; D is ambiguous. With 4 bases removed from V and 2 bases from J, the gap between germline ends came to 7 bases. Germline CDR1 is SGHDT and CDR2 is YYEEEE. The CDR3 runs 12 residues. The CDR3 DNA reads TGTGCCAGCAGCGGTCGGGCCTACGAGCAGTACTTC. It codes for CASSGRAYEQYF.

This sequence joins TRBV28 and TRBJ1-6; D uncertain. The CDR3 extends over 13 amino acids. Germline CDR1 MDHEN, CDR2 SYDVKM. V dropped 6 bases and J dropped 7 bases, with 10 bases sitting between them. CDR3 in amino acids: CASSSKTNSPLHF. The CDR3 DNA reads TGTGCCAGCAGCTCTAAAACGAATTCACCCCTCCACTTT.

This clone was detected only a few times. The rearrangement uses TRBV6-5 and TRBJ2-1, with 9 bases aligning to TRBD2. Per the germline V gene, CDR1 is MNHEY and CDR2 is SVGAGI. The ends lost 6 bases at V and 7 bases at J; junction bases unmatched: 7. This CDR3 has 14 amino acids. CDR3 region: CASRFSGGKNEQFF. The CDR3 bases are TGTGCCAGCAGGTTTAGCGGGGGAAAGAATGAGCAGTTCTTC.

This chain uses TRBV7-8 with TRBJ1-6; 7 positions match TRBD1. The ends lost 5 bases at V and 9 bases at J; junction bases unmatched: 10. Germline loops: CDR1 SGHVS, CDR2 FQNEAQ. The CDR3 length is 15 residues. As DNA, the CDR3 is TGTGCCAGCAGCCGTAGCCCGGGACAGTCTTCACCCCTCCACTTT. It codes for CASSRSPGQSSPLHF.

This chain links TRBV10-1 with TRBJ1-1; D unresolved. Germline CDR1 reads WNHNN; CDR2 reads SYGVQD (reference sequence). V lost 6 bases and J 6 bases, leaving 14 bases between the germline ends. This CDR3 is 13 amino acids long. CDR3 bases: TGCGCCAGCAGATCTGAGTCGGGATCTGAAGCTTTCTTT. Translated, it gives CASRSESGSEAFF.

This clone has only one observation. This chain joins TRBV2 and TRBJ2-7, with 7 bases lining up with TRBD1. The CDR3 extends over 15 amino acids. The germline gives CDR1 SNHLY, CDR2 FYNNEI. J was trimmed by 2 bases and V by 3 bases; bases with no gene match: 7. CDR3 nucleotides: TGTGCCAGCAGTGAGGGACAGACGCCTACCTACGAGCAGTACTTC. This translates into CASSEGQTPTYEQYF.

V is TRBV30 and J is TRBJ2-6; the D gene is possibly TRBD2 (6 bases). The CDR3 runs 19 residues. From germline, CDR1 is GTSNPN and CDR2 SVGIG (reference sequence). Trimming took 2 bases from V and 2 from J, leaving 22 bases between them. The CDR3 DNA is TGTGCCTGGAGTCCCACGATCCGGGGCGGAGGGGCTGGGGCCAACGTCCTGACTTTC. As protein: CAWSPTIRGGGAGANVLTF.

The V call is TRBV3-1 (or the pseudogene TRBV3-2), the J call TRBJ2-7, with TRBD1 matching 7 bases. The CDR3 has 14 amino acids. Germline V lookup: CDR1 LGHDT, CDR2 YNNKEL (reference sequence). V lost 3 bases, J lost 0 bases, and 2 bases stayed unmatched. CDR3 protein: CASSHRQGSYEQYF. In DNA, the CDR3 is TGTGCCAGCAGCCATAGACAGGGCTCCTACGAGCAGTACTTC.

The rearrangement uses TRBV2 and TRBJ1-5; 9 bases are a match to TRBD1. The germline V gene has CDR1 SNHLY and CDR2 FYNNEI. The CDR3 loop spans 14 amino acids. Trimming removed 7 bases from V and 5 bases from J; junction bases left unmatched: 6. CDR3 sequence (DNA): TGTGCCAGCACCTCAGACAGGGGGTATCAGCCCCAGCATTTT. Translated: CASTSDRGYQPQHF.

V gene TRBV28 combines with J gene TRBJ1-5, with no clear D. Germline values: CDR1 MDHEN, CDR2 SYDVKM. Trimming removed 2 bases from V and 1 base from J, with 24 bases in between. The CDR3 loop spans 20 amino acids. The CDR3 nucleotides read TGTGCCAGCAGTTTAAAACGAGTGGGCACAGCTAAGTGGAGCAATCAGCCCCAGCATTTT. Translated: CASSLKRVGTAKWSNQPQHF.

The J gene is TRBJ1-2, the V gene TRBV19; TRBD1 matches 7 bases. Germline V gene lookup returns CDR1 LNHDA and CDR2 SQIVND (reference sequence). The CDR3 sequence is 17 residues long. The junction had 10 bases not matched to a gene; V was cut back by 3 bases and J by 0 bases. The CDR3 sequence: CASSITGQRPSNYGYTF. DNA of the CDR3: TGTGCCAGTAGTATTACGGGACAGAGACCATCTAACTATGGCTACACCTTC.

This rearrangement joins TRBV18 to TRBJ1-3, with TRBD1 identical over 7 bases. Trimming cost V 3 bases and J 0 bases; bases outside gene matches: 20. Germline CDR1 reads KGHSH; CDR2 reads LQKENI. CDR3 length equals 21 residues. CDR3 DNA sequence: TGTGCCAGCTCACCTTTAGGGACGACAGGGATGGACCCTTTCTCTGGAAACACCATATATTTT. It is translated as CASSPLGTTGMDPFSGNTIYF.